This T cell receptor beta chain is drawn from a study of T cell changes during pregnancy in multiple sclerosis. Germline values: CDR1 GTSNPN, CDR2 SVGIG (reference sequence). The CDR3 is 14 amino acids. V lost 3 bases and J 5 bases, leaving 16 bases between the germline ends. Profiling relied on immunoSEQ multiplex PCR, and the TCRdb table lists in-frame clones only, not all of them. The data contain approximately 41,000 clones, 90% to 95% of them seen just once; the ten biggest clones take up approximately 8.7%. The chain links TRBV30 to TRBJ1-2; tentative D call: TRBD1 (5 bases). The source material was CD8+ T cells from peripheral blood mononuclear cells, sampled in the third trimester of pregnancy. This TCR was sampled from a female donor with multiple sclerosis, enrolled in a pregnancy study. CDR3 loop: CAWSGGRVGYGYTF. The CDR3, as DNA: TGTGCCTGGAGCGGGGGGAGGGTTGGGTATGGCTACACCTTC.